This T cell receptor beta chain is from a study of vaccination effects on CD4 cells after COVID-19. The germline CDR1 and CDR2 sequences are MNHEY and SVGEGT. The CDR3 spans 14 residues. V lost 2 bases to trimming and J lost 4 bases; unmatched junction nucleotides: 1. This clone showed up just a few times. Its matching antigen is unknown. The assay was immunoSEQ multiplex PCR, and TCRdb's table has in-frame clones only and misses some. The data hold roughly 25,000 clones, with roughly 69% observed a single time. Antigen-specific CD4+ T cells were first expanded with viral peptide pools by the ViraFEST assay and only then sequenced. The authors isolated CD4+ T cells after ten to eleven days of culture. From March to December 2020, the person had a SARS-CoV-2 infection that was confirmed by PCR.

The material was CD4+ T cells from PBMCs cultured with SARS-CoV-2 spike peptides, obtained before COVID-19 vaccination. This TCR was recovered from a human donor who had a prior SARS-CoV-2 infection. The gene calls are TRBV6-2 or TRBV6-3 and TRBJ2-7, with 11 bases matching TRBD2. CDR3 coding DNA: TGTGCCAGCAGTTACGGGACTAGCGGTTACGAGCAGTACTTC. It specifies CASSYGTSGYEQYF.